This TCR beta chain was identified during a study of beta chain features in type 1 diabetes. Study-level results: The study found that naive, central memory and Treg TCRB repertoires appeared more similar in patients than in healthy donors. VDJ junctions from patients with type 1 diabetes contained fewer insertions and more deletions. The study found moderately but significantly shorter TCRB CDR3s in all four CD4+ subsets of Type 1 diabetes patients.

The germline V gene encodes CDR1 SNHLY and CDR2 FYNNEI. This CDR3 region has 13 residues. V was clipped by 4 bases and J by 8 bases; unmatched bases: 6. This clone was seen a few times. The antigen is unknown. Of the isolated RNA, all was reverse transcribed, and so the sequenced material was expressed TCRB transcripts. Some clones are missing from TCRdb's copy, which holds only in-frame ones; the method was immunoSEQ multiplex PCR. The repertoire holds around 650,000 clones, with under 15% as singletons. Input material: naive CD4+ T cells from blood. The source of this sequence is a young man with type 1 diabetes. The chain is built from TRBV2 and TRBJ1-2, with TRBD1 matching over 8 bases. The CDR3 here is CASSGRQGYGYTF. CDR3 coding DNA: TGTGCCAGCAGTGGCCGACAGGGGTACGGCTACACCTTC.